This entry lists 10 T cell receptor beta chains sequenced from one sample in a study of T cells in women clearing cervical HPV infection. Using immunoSEQ multiplex PCR, the repertoire was profiled, and TCRdb retains in-frame clones only, with some absent. The table for this sample gives about 15,000 clones. The source material was blood buffy coat. Receptor source: a woman aged 18 to 75 with a cervical HPV16 infection that either progressed to CIN3+ or cleared (not recorded which).

In regard to this clone: The read ends 3 residues shy of where the CDR3 ends; the end is completed using the germline J gene. This chain connects TRBV30 to TRBJ1-2; TRBD1 might be the D (5 bases). V was shortened by 2 bases and J by 1 base, with 14 bases between the two germline ends. The germline gives CDR1 GTSNPN, CDR2 SVGIG (reference sequence). The CDR3 extends over 15 amino acids. The CDR3 reads CAWSQKGNHNYGYTF. The part of the CDR3 DNA that was read is TGTGCCTGGAGTCAAAAGGGGAACCATAACTATGGC.

Notes on this clone: The CDR3 end lies 3 residues beyond the end of the read and is filled in from the germline J gene. The gene calls are TRBV18 and TRBJ2-1; D remains unclear. This CDR3 region has 13 residues. Trimming shortened V by 2 bases and J by 5 bases, and 7 bases separated the two germline ends. CDR1 KGHSH and CDR2 LQKENI come from the germline V gene. CDR3 bases read: TGTGCCAGCTCACCAAGGGTGGACAATGAG. Encoded protein: CASSPRVDNE. The entire CDR3 protein reads CASSPRVDNEQFF.

As concerns this clone: The read ends 3 residues early relative to the CDR3; the germline J gene fills the gap. This chain connects TRBV5-6 to TRBJ1-1; TRBD1 might be the D (5 bases). The CDR3 is 15 residues long. Germline assignment: CDR1 SGHDT and CDR2 YYEEEE. The germline V and J ends were trimmed by 4 bases and 4 bases, with 17 bases remaining between them. The DNA read from the CDR3 is TGTGCCAGCAGCGGTCTAGGCGGGGCAGGCACTGAA. Protein: CASSGLGGAGTE. In full, the CDR3 reads CASSGLGGAGTEAFF.

Points on this clone: Coverage ceases 3 residues before the CDR3 finishes, and the germline J gene fills in the end. V is TRBV30 and J is TRBJ1-2, with D unclear. The germline V gene has CDR1 GTSNPN and CDR2 SVGIG (reference sequence). The CDR3 has 13 amino acids. The part of the CDR3 DNA that was read is TGTGCCTGGAGTAAGGGCCTGCCGACCGGC. Encoded protein: CAWSKGLPTG. The CDR3, in full, reads CAWSKGLPTGYTF.

As to this clone: The CDR3 extends 3 residues past the end of the read, so its final part is completed from the germline J gene. V and J are TRBV20-1 and TRBJ1-1; unclear D gene. Germline V lookup: CDR1 DFQATT, CDR2 SNEGSKA (reference sequence). Trimming took off 0 bases at V and 0 bases at J, with 11 bases between the two ends. This CDR3 contains 15 residues. The CDR3 sequence: CSARDYSLMNTEAFF. Partial CDR3 DNA: TGCAGTGCTAGAGATTACAGTTTAATGAACACTGAA.

Regarding this clone: The read ends 3 residues early relative to the CDR3; the germline J gene fills the gap. The chain links TRBV7-8 to TRBJ2-1; a weak D match, TRBD2 (5 bases). The V end lost 5 bases, the J end lost 5 bases, and 13 bases lay between the germline ends. CDR1 is SGHVS and CDR2 is FQNEAQ in the germline V gene. This CDR3 contains 14 residues. CDR3 in amino acids: CASSPQRNNNEQFF. The CDR3 bases that were read are TGTGCCAGCAGCCCCCAGCGGAATAACAATGAG.

About this clone itself: The sequenced fragment ends 3 residues before the CDR3 boundary, so the rest is inferred from the germline J gene. This chain uses TRBV15 with TRBJ1-5; D is unclear. The CDR3 consists of 15 residues. From germline, CDR1 is LNHNV and CDR2 YYDKDF (reference sequence). The ends were cut back, 0 bases at V and 4 bases at J, with 10 bases in the middle. The CDR3: CATSRDDGGNQPQHF. The DNA read from the CDR3 is TGTGCCACCAGCAGAGACGATGGCGGAAATCAGCCC.

A word on this clone: Read sequence stops 3 residues before the CDR3 end, and the germline J gene provides the missing end. The rearrangement joins TRBV20-1 to TRBJ2-7, with 13 bases aligning to TRBD2. CDR1 is DFQATT and CDR2 is SNEGSKA in the germline V gene (reference sequence). The V segment lost 0 bases and the J segment 3 bases; nucleotides outside the gene matches: 5. The CDR3 runs 16 residues. The CDR3: CSARDAGTSGIYEQYF. The covered CDR3 bases are TGCAGTGCTAGAGATGCCGGGACTAGCGGGATCTACGAG.

The CDR3 sequence: CASSPSGANVLTF. The sequenced CDR3 bases are TGTGCCTCCTCCCCCTCGGGGGCCAACGTC. The chain carries TRBV7-2 and TRBJ2-6; no firm D call. The read ends 3 residues early relative to the CDR3; the germline J gene fills the gap. Per the germline V gene, CDR1 is SGHTA and CDR2 is FQGNSA. The length of the CDR3 is 13 residues. The V end was cut by 11 bases, the J end by 4 bases, with 12 bases between.

Note on this clone: The read comes to an end 3 residues before the CDR3 does, leaving the germline J gene to fill in the end. The V and J genes are TRBV6-2 or TRBV6-3 and TRBJ2-1; TRBD2 aligns across 8 bases. J gave up 3 bases and V 6 bases, and 7 bases lay outside the gene matches. This CDR3 is built from 15 residues. Per germline, CDR1 MNHEY and CDR2 SVGEGT. Incomplete CDR3 DNA: TGTGCCAGCAGGGATAGCGGGGCTCTCTACAATGAG. Residues: CASRDSGALYNE. The full CDR3 protein reads CASRDSGALYNEQFF.